The 28 T cell receptor beta chains below were found in one sample sequenced in a study of graft-versus-host responses after intestinal transplantation. Measured with immunoSEQ multiplex PCR; TCRdb has only the in-frame clones, and not every one. The table has more than 70,000 clones, roughly 92% seen once; the top ten hold roughly 0.44%. No antigen is known for these receptors. The sequences come from unstimulated CD8+ T cells sorted from spleen or lymph node cells, collected before transplant. These receptors were collected from a human donor who was the organ donor for an intestinal transplant.

This clone was observed once. This sequence joins TRBV30 and TRBJ2-1; 16 nucleotides line up with TRBD2. The CDR3 is 19 amino acids. Germline loops: CDR1 GTSNPN, CDR2 SVGIG (reference sequence). The junction had 7 bases not matched to a gene; V was cut back by 2 bases and J by 0 bases. CDR3 sequence reads: CAWSSPGLAGGSSYNEQFF. The CDR3 nucleotides read TGTGCCTGGAGTTCCCCGGGACTAGCGGGGGGGAGCTCCTACAATGAGCAGTTCTTC. Looking up the rest from reference TRBV30 and TRBJ2-1 gives the full variable domain: SQTIHQWPATLVQPVGSPLSLECTVEGTSNPNLYWYRQAAGRGLQLLFYSVGIGQISSEVPQNLSASRPQDRQFILSSKKLLLSDSGFYLCAWSSPGLAGGSSYNEQFFGPGTRLTVL.

The V gene is TRBV6-1, the J gene TRBJ1-2, with 11 positions matching TRBD1. Germline CDR1 reads MNHNS; CDR2 reads SASEGT. Unmatched junction bases numbered 8, after V lost 2 bases and J lost 6 bases. The CDR3 covers 16 residues. Here the CDR3 reads CASSEFWTGGDDGYTF. The CDR3 DNA is TGTGCCAGCAGTGAATTTTGGACAGGGGGCGATGATGGCTACACCTTC.

The chain has TRBV6-5 and TRBJ1-5; 7 nucleotides line up with TRBD1. The CDR3 contains 15 residues. The junction had 3 bases not matched to a gene; V was cut back by 0 bases and J by 4 bases. Per the germline V gene, CDR1 is MNHEY and CDR2 is SVGAGI. The CDR3 reads CASSYSAGGNQPQHF. The DNA for the CDR3 is TGTGCCAGCAGTTACTCGGCAGGGGGGAATCAGCCCCAGCATTTT.

The J gene is TRBJ2-4, the V gene TRBV4-3, with a tentative D call TRBD2 (6 bases). Germline CDR1 LGHNA, CDR2 YSLEER. The CDR3 is 16 amino acids. Trimming pared 4 bases from V and 6 bases from J, leaving 19 bases between. CDR3 residues: CASSPSGGGKRNIQYF. The CDR3, as DNA: TGCGCCAGCAGCCCGTCTGGTGGGGGGAAGAGAAACATTCAGTACTTC.

This clone appeared a single time. This same CDR3 is encoded by further DNA sequences in the sample. The genes are TRBV4-3 and TRBJ2-1, with 7 bases that match TRBD2. Trimming at V came to 1 base and at J to 0 bases, leaving 6 bases not matched to a gene. CDR1 LGHNA and CDR2 YSLEER come from the germline V gene. The CDR3 has 17 amino acids. The DNA for the CDR3 is TGCGCCAGCAGCCAAGGTCTGGGGGGGAGCTCCTACAATGAGCAGTTCTTC. It encodes CASSQGLGGSSYNEQFF.

This rearrangement joins TRBV5-6 to TRBJ1-2; 8 bases are shared with TRBD1. Looked up from germline, CDR1 is SGHDT and CDR2 is YYEEEE. The CDR3 loop spans 16 amino acids. Germline trimming cut 3 bases from V and 2 bases from J; bases unmatched to any gene: 9. The CDR3 reads CASSSAGGEGNYGYTF. DNA for the CDR3: TGTGCCAGCAGCTCTGCAGGGGGCGAGGGCAACTATGGCTACACCTTC.

The chain is built from TRBV10-1 and TRBJ2-3; TRBD1 matches at 7 bases. In germline, CDR1 is WNHNN, CDR2 SYGVQD (reference sequence). V shed 5 bases, J shed 4 bases, and the junction held 6 bases outside the gene matches. CDR3 size: 14 residues. This chain's CDR3 is CASSNKTGSDTQYF. The CDR3 bases are TGCGCCAGCAGTAATAAGACAGGGTCAGATACGCAGTATTTT.

The gene calls are TRBV19 and TRBJ1-5; TRBD1 agrees at 8 bases. The trim removed 7 bases at V and 4 bases at J, leaving 9 bases unmatched. The germline CDR1 and CDR2 sequences are LNHDA and SQIVND (reference sequence). The CDR3 totals 15 residues. The CDR3 DNA reads TGTGCCAGTAACCGCCTGGGGGACAGGAATCAGCCCCAGCATTTT. Translation gives CASNRLGDRNQPQHF.

The V and J genes are TRBV23-1 and TRBJ2-1; 8 bases match TRBD1. TRBV23-1 is identified as an open reading frame with a role that is uncertain. J was trimmed by 8 bases and V by 2 bases; bases with no gene match: 11. There are 16 residues in the CDR3. Written as DNA, the CDR3 is TGCGCCAGCAGTCAAGATCGGTGGACAGGGAGCGATGAGCAGTTCTTC. Protein product: CASSQDRWTGSDEQFF.

V is TRBV5-6 and J is TRBJ2-6; possibly TRBD1 for D (6 bases). Trimming took off 4 bases at V and 0 bases at J, with 17 bases between the two ends. The germline V gene has CDR1 SGHDT and CDR2 YYEEEE. The CDR3 contains 18 residues. CDR3 coding DNA: TGTGCCAGCAGCCCAATACAGGGTGGGGGCTCTGGGGCCAACGTCCTGACTTTC. It encodes CASSPIQGGGSGANVLTF.

The CDR3 region has the DNA TGTGCCAGTAGTTGGGGCACCTTGAACACTGAAGCTTTCTTT. This gives the protein CASSWGTLNTEAFF. This sequence joins TRBV19 and TRBJ1-1, with a tentative D call TRBD1 (5 bases). Trimming removed 5 bases at V and 0 bases at J, with 10 bases between. The CDR3 is made up of 14 amino acids. Germline V gene sequence: CDR1 LNHDA, CDR2 SQIVND (reference sequence).

The CDR3: CASSYRKRGGGSGKETQYF. For the CDR3, the DNA is TGTGCCAGCAGCTACCGAAAGCGAGGCGGGGGGAGCGGGAAAGAGACCCAGTACTTC. The chain has TRBV7-8 and TRBJ2-5; 8 bases are shared with TRBD2. The CDR3 extends over 19 amino acids. V lost 4 bases to trimming and J lost 3 bases; unmatched junction nucleotides: 19. Germline loops: CDR1 SGHVS, CDR2 FQNEAQ. Filled out from reference TRBV7-8 and TRBJ2-5, the complete variable domain reads GAGVSQSPRYKVAKRGQDVALRCDPISGHVSLFWYQQALGQGPEFLTYFQNEAQLDKSGLPSDRFFAERPEGSVSTLKIQRTQQEDSAVYLCASSYRKRGGGSGKETQYFGPGTRLLVL.

The rearrangement uses TRBV7-9 and TRBJ2-7, with a possible D match to TRBD1 (6 bases). The CDR3 loop spans 15 amino acids. Trimming shortened V by 2 bases and J by 4 bases, and 15 bases separated the two germline ends. Germline V gene data show CDR1 as SEHNR and CDR2 as FQNEAQ (reference sequence). The CDR3 reads CASSLNVGRGYEQYF. For the CDR3, the DNA is TGTGCCAGCAGCTTAAATGTGGGCAGGGGATACGAGCAGTACTTC.

The chain employs TRBV2 and TRBJ1-5, with a tentative D call TRBD1 (6 bases). The CDR3 runs 16 residues. Germline CDR1 SNHLY, CDR2 FYNNEI. V was trimmed by 6 bases and J by 5 bases, leaving 20 bases between them. CDR3 nucleotide sequence: TGTGCCAGCAGCAACCCCGGCCAGGACAGAGATCAGCCCCAGCATTTT. This gives the protein CASSNPGQDRDQPQHF.

The CDR3 region has the DNA TGTGCCAGCAGCCCTCTTTGGGAGGGTCCGGTGGGGGTCACAGATACGCAGTATTTT. It translates to CASSPLWEGPVGVTDTQYF. The chain recombines TRBV28 with TRBJ2-3; 7 positions agree with TRBD2. Per germline, CDR1 MDHEN and CDR2 SYDVKM. V trimming: 6 bases; J trimming: 2 bases; junction bases outside the gene matches: 20. CDR3 length: 19 amino acids.

The V and J genes are TRBV6-5 and TRBJ2-1; D not resolved. The germline CDR1 and CDR2 sequences are MNHEY and SVGAGI. The CDR3 loop spans 12 amino acids. Trimming shortened V by 6 bases and J by 6 bases, and 9 bases separated the two germline ends. The CDR3 is CASRASGNEQFF. For the CDR3, the DNA is TGTGCCAGCAGAGCTTCGGGCAATGAGCAGTTCTTC.

In its sample, this clone was seen once. This sequence joins TRBV4-1 and TRBJ1-5; D gene uncertain. In germline, CDR1 is MGHRA, CDR2 YSYEKL. V lost 1 base and J 6 bases, leaving 7 bases between the germline ends. This CDR3 has 13 amino acids. In nucleotides, the CDR3 is TGCGCCAGCAGCCAAGGAGAGAGTCAGCCCCAGCATTTT. It is translated as CASSQGESQPQHF.

The rearrangement joins TRBV28 to TRBJ1-2; 7 bases map to TRBD1. This CDR3 contains 14 residues. CDR1 is MDHEN, CDR2 SYDVKM, per germline. V was clipped by 2 bases and J by 3 bases; unmatched bases: 3. In nucleotides, the CDR3 is TGTGCCAGCAGTTTACCGACAGGGCACTATGGCTACACCTTC. It specifies CASSLPTGHYGYTF.

V gene TRBV28 combines with J gene TRBJ2-1, with D tentatively TRBD1 (5 bases). The CDR3 is made up of 15 amino acids. The V end was cut by 3 bases, the J end by 0 bases, with 9 bases between. Germline V gene lookup returns CDR1 MDHEN and CDR2 SYDVKM. The CDR3 bases are TGTGCCAGCAGTTTTGACAGAAACTCCTACAATGAGCAGTTCTTC. It yields the protein CASSFDRNSYNEQFF.

V and J are TRBV11-3 and TRBJ1-5; perhaps TRBD1 as D (6 bases). This CDR3 is 14 amino acids long. Germline CDR1 and CDR2: SGHNT and YENEEA. The V end was cut by 5 bases, the J end by 6 bases, with 14 bases between. CDR3 sequence reads: CASSPKGGIQPQHF. The CDR3 DNA sequence: TGTGCCAGCAGCCCCAAGGGGGGGATTCAGCCCCAGCATTTT.

This chain links TRBV5-4 with TRBJ2-3; the D gene is possibly TRBD1 (5 bases). This CDR3 spans 12 amino acids. Between the trimmed V and J ends, which lost 2 bases and 5 bases, there was a span of 6 bases. Germline CDR1 and CDR2: SGHNT and YYREEE (reference sequence). The CDR3 nucleotides are TGTGCCAGCAGCTTAGGGGTAGATACGCAGTATTTT. Translation gives CASSLGVDTQYF.

V gene TRBV9 combines with J gene TRBJ2-5, with a tentative D call TRBD2 (6 bases). Germline CDR1 SGDLS, CDR2 YYNGEE. There are 16 residues in the CDR3. Trimming shortened V by 2 bases and J by 1 base, and 15 bases separated the two germline ends. The CDR3 nucleotides read TGTGCCAGCAGCGTTCGCGCCCTGCGGGGCCAAGAGACCCAGTACTTC. Translation gives CASSVRALRGQETQYF.

The chain combines TRBV11-2 with TRBJ2-1, with 15 bases aligning to TRBD2. The junction had 4 bases not matched to a gene; V was cut back by 4 bases and J by 0 bases. The germline gives CDR1 SGHAT, CDR2 FQNNGV. The CDR3 consists of 18 residues. For the CDR3, the DNA is TGTGCCAGCAGCTCCGGGACTAGCGGGGGGAGCTCCTACAATGAGCAGTTCTTC. Translation gives CASSSGTSGGSSYNEQFF. Full variable domain (remainder filled in from reference TRBV11-2 and TRBJ2-1): EAGVAQSPRYKIIEKRQSVAFWCNPISGHATLYWYQQILGQGPKLLIQFQNNGVVDDSQLPKDRFSAERLKGVDSTLKIQPAKLEDSAVYLCASSSGTSGGSSYNEQFFGPGTRLTVL.

V and J are TRBV7-9 and TRBJ2-5; possibly TRBD1 for D (6 bases). CDR3 length: 14 residues. Per the germline V gene, CDR1 is SEHNR and CDR2 is FQNEAQ (reference sequence). Here the CDR3 DNA reads TGTGCTACTAAGGACAGCACCCTATCAGAGACCCAGTACTTC. Translating gives CATKDSTLSETQYF.

The chain uses TRBV7-8 and TRBJ2-3, with D possibly matching TRBD2 (6 bases). Germline CDR1 SGHVS, CDR2 FQNEAQ. V was cut by 5 bases and J by 2 bases, with 17 bases left in between. This CDR3 has 16 residues. The DNA for the CDR3 is TGTGCCAGCAGCACGCGGGACGGACGGACCACAGATACGCAGTATTTT. As protein: CASSTRDGRTTDTQYF.

A word on this clone: The sample carries other DNA sequences with the same CDR3. V and J are TRBV19 and TRBJ1-2; the match to TRBD1 covers 7 bases. Trimming removed 6 bases from V and 5 bases from J; junction bases left unmatched: 6. CDR3 length: 13 residues. Germline CDR1 is LNHDA and CDR2 is SQIVND (reference sequence). The CDR3 here is CASSPGQQYGYTF. Written as DNA, the CDR3 is TGTGCCAGTAGCCCGGGACAGCAGTATGGCTACACCTTC.

The chain recombines TRBV5-5 with TRBJ2-7, with D tentatively TRBD1 (5 bases). Per the germline V gene, CDR1 is SGHKS and CDR2 is YYEKEE (reference sequence). Trimming shortened V by 2 bases and J by 6 bases, and 15 bases separated the two germline ends. The CDR3 extends over 14 amino acids. The CDR3 bases are TGTGCCAGCAGCTTTGGAACAGGATCGGGCGAGCAGTACTTC. Its translation: CASSFGTGSGEQYF.

The V call is TRBV27, the J call TRBJ1-1; 8 bases match TRBD1. V lost 4 bases to trimming and J lost 0 bases; unmatched junction nucleotides: 16. CDR1 MNHEY and CDR2 SMNVEV come from the germline V gene (reference sequence). There are 19 residues in the CDR3. CDR3 residues: CASSSTFTDRGRMNTEAFF. The CDR3 DNA reads TGTGCCAGCAGTTCAACCTTCACTGACAGGGGCCGGATGAACACTGAAGCTTTCTTT.